These 26 T cell receptor beta chains originate from one sample sequenced in a study of cytomegalovirus exposure and HLA in healthy donors (dated by TCRdb to the late 2010s). The protocol used for the library was the immunoSEQ multiplex PCR assay. For the multiplex PCR, a mixture combining 60 forward primers for TCR Vbeta segments and 13 reverse primers for TCR Jbeta segments was used. The table was pulled from immuneACCESS by TCRdb, which kept in-frame rearrangements only. Such tables lose some clones; where checked, under half of the loss comes from unresolved V genes, and the rest has no known cause. For this sample the table gives 200,000 or so clones, of which 70% to 80% were detected only once. The ten most abundant clones make up around 0.42% of the sample. Sequencing used PBMCs. These receptors originate from a male donor in good health and CMV-seropositive.

In DNA form, the CDR3 reads TGTGCCAGCAGCACCTCAGCGGGGGCCTCAACCTACGAGCAGTACTTC. Protein: CASSTSAGASTYEQYF. The chain is built from TRBV7-9 and TRBJ2-7; 8 nucleotides agree with TRBD2. Germline-derived CDR1 and CDR2 are SEHNR and FQNEAQ (reference sequence). The CDR3 covers 16 residues. With 5 bases clipped from V and 2 bases from J, the junction kept 11 bases outside the gene matches.

The chain links TRBV4-2 to TRBJ2-2; D is unclear. This CDR3 has 16 residues. Germline V lookup: CDR1 LGHNA, CDR2 YNFKEQ. Trimming removed 0 bases from V and 3 bases from J, with 11 bases in between. Written as DNA, the CDR3 is TGTGCCAGCAGCCAAGATCGGTATTACCACACCGGGGAGCTGTTTTTT. Amino acid sequence: CASSQDRYYHTGELFF.

The chain couples TRBV27 to TRBJ2-2; TRBD1 agrees at 10 bases. V dropped 5 bases and J dropped 6; count of bases not matched to a gene: 9. Germline V gives CDR1 MNHEY, CDR2 SMNVEV (reference sequence). This CDR3 is 16 amino acids long. DNA for the CDR3: TGTGCCAGCAGTGAGCCCGGGACAGGGGCGCCCGGGGAGCTGTTTTTT. Protein sequence: CASSEPGTGAPGELFF.

The rearrangement uses TRBV9 and TRBJ1-2; D gene uncertain. Looked up from germline, CDR1 is SGDLS and CDR2 is YYNGEE. V was cut by 0 bases and J by 8 bases, with 17 bases left in between. This CDR3 region has 15 residues. The CDR3 sequence is CASSVEQRVGGGYTF. CDR3 bases: TGTGCCAGCAGCGTAGAACAAAGGGTAGGAGGCGGCTACACCTTC.

The CDR3 loop is CSVGTGGLQPQHF. In DNA form, the CDR3 reads TGCAGCGTTGGAACAGGGGGCCTGCAGCCCCAGCATTTT. The gene calls are TRBV29-1 and TRBJ1-5; 9 bases match TRBD1. The germline CDR1 and CDR2 sequences are SQVTM and ANQGSEA. CDR3 size: 13 residues. J was trimmed by 7 bases and V by 4 bases; bases with no gene match: 5. Combining the CDR3 with reference TRBV29-1 and TRBJ1-5 gives the whole variable domain SAVISQKPSRDICQRGTSLTIQCQVDSQVTMMFWYRQQPGQSLTLIATANQGSEATYESGFVIDKFPISRPNLTFSTLTVSNMSPEDSSIYLCSVGTGGLQPQHFGDGTRLSIL.

In nucleotides, the CDR3 is TGTGCCAGCAGCCAGGGGGGTCTTACGGGGGCCTACAATGAGCAGTTCTTC. Translation gives CASSQGGLTGAYNEQFF. The chain carries TRBV4-2 and TRBJ2-1; tentative D call: TRBD2 (6 bases). The germline V gene has CDR1 LGHNA and CDR2 YNFKEQ. V was shortened by 3 bases and J by 2 bases, with 17 bases between the two germline ends. The CDR3 runs 17 residues.

This clone was observed once. The chain joins TRBV9 to TRBJ2-3, with a tentative D call TRBD1 (5 bases). The germline V and J ends were trimmed by 8 bases and 4 bases, with 20 bases remaining between them. This CDR3 comprises 15 residues. Germline assignment: CDR1 SGDLS and CDR2 YYNGEE. The CDR3 nucleotides read TGTGCCAGATACTATAGGACCAAGGGGCCAGATACGCAGTATTTT. Translating it yields CARYYRTKGPDTQYF.

This chain uses TRBV7-9 with TRBJ1-3, with D possibly matching TRBD1 (6 bases). The CDR3 is made up of 16 amino acids. With 5 bases removed from V and 4 bases from J, the gap between germline ends came to 18 bases. Germline V gene data show CDR1 as SEHNR and CDR2 as FQNEAQ (reference sequence). The CDR3 region is CASSPPGQTGGNTIYF. The CDR3 coding sequence is TGTGCCAGCAGCCCGCCGGGACAAACGGGGGGAAACACCATATATTTT.

The chain carries TRBV6-1 and TRBJ2-3, with D possibly being TRBD2 (6 bases). CDR1 MNHNS and CDR2 SASEGT come from the germline V gene. CDR3 size: 16 residues. Trimming removed 2 bases at V and 6 bases at J, with 18 bases between. CDR3 in amino acids: CASSEFPRWGVDTQYF. Here the CDR3 DNA reads TGTGCCAGCAGTGAATTCCCTAGGTGGGGGGTGGATACGCAGTATTTT.

V is TRBV5-1 and J is TRBJ1-4; D is ambiguous. Germline CDR1 reads SGHRS; CDR2 reads YFSETQ. Trimming removed 4 bases at V and 5 bases at J, with 9 bases between. The CDR3 has 13 amino acids. The CDR3 region is CASSPFQNEKLFF. CDR3 bases: TGCGCCAGCAGCCCGTTCCAGAATGAAAAACTGTTTTTT.

This chain links TRBV7-3 with TRBJ2-5; 7 nucleotides match TRBD1. This CDR3 spans 14 amino acids. Germline lookup yields CDR1 SGHTA and CDR2 FQGTGA. The J segment lost 2 bases and the V segment lost 5 bases, leaving 5 bases of the junction unmatched. The CDR3 coding sequence is TGTGCCAGCAGCCTAGGGGGCAGTCAAGAGACCCAGTACTTC. This codes for CASSLGGSQETQYF.

The CDR3 sequence: CASRQSKGLAGRNEQFF. Written as DNA, the CDR3 is TGTGCCAGCAGGCAAAGCAAGGGACTAGCGGGTAGGAATGAGCAGTTCTTC. The chain joins TRBV6-9 to TRBJ2-1; 12 bases are shared with TRBD2. The CDR3 is 17 amino acids. Per germline, CDR1 MNHGY and CDR2 SVAAGI. With 6 bases clipped from V and 7 bases from J, the junction kept 13 bases outside the gene matches.

The J gene is TRBJ2-5, the V gene TRBV6-5; TRBD1 agrees at 7 bases. This CDR3 region has 14 residues. CDR1 MNHEY and CDR2 SVGAGI come from the germline V gene. V dropped 2 bases and J dropped 2; count of bases not matched to a gene: 2. CDR3 sequence: CASSYRDSQETQYF. The CDR3 coding sequence is TGTGCCAGCAGTTACAGGGACAGTCAAGAGACCCAGTACTTC.

This rearrangement joins TRBV19 to TRBJ2-7; 9 bases are a match to TRBD1. There are 15 residues in the CDR3. The V segment lost 5 bases and the J segment 4 bases; nucleotides outside the gene matches: 9. Germline CDR1 reads LNHDA; CDR2 reads SQIVND (reference sequence). The CDR3 spells CASSLGGQGSYEQYF. For the CDR3, the DNA is TGTGCCAGTAGTCTCGGCGGACAGGGGTCGTACGAGCAGTACTTC.

This rearrangement joins TRBV14 to TRBJ2-1; TRBD2 is a possible D gene (5 bases). Germline CDR1 reads SGHDN; CDR2 reads FVKESK. V lost 1 base and J lost 12, with 10 bases in between. CDR3 size: 12 residues. The CDR3 sequence: CASSQVLGRQFF. As DNA, the CDR3 is TGTGCCAGCAGCCAAGTTCTGGGGAGGCAGTTCTTC.

This chain connects TRBV5-1 to TRBJ2-7; 13 bases agree with TRBD2. V gave up 4 bases and J gave up 1 base; unmatched junction bases: 8. CDR1 and CDR2 from the germline V gene are SGHRS and YFSETQ. This CDR3 has 17 amino acids. CDR3 amino acids: CASSTGLAGERSYEQYF. The CDR3 DNA reads as TGCGCCAGCAGCACCGGACTAGCGGGAGAAAGGTCCTACGAGCAGTACTTC.

This chain joins TRBV18 and TRBJ1-1; D gene unclear. With 2 bases removed from V and 7 bases from J, the gap between germline ends came to 11 bases. Per germline, CDR1 KGHSH and CDR2 LQKENI. The CDR3 totals 13 residues. CDR3 sequence reads: CASSPYEAGEAFF. DNA of the CDR3: TGTGCCAGCTCACCATATGAGGCGGGTGAAGCTTTCTTT.

V is TRBV6-6 and J is TRBJ2-3; 12 bases match TRBD2. Losses at the gene ends were 5 bases for V and 5 bases for J; bases not matched to a gene: 8. There are 16 residues in the CDR3. Germline V gene lookup returns CDR1 MNHNY and CDR2 SVGAGI (reference sequence). CDR3 sequence (DNA): TGTGCCAGCAGTGCTCGACTAGCGGGGGCGGGAGATACGCAGTATTTT. Its protein is CASSARLAGAGDTQYF.

This clone has just a few counts. This chain joins TRBV7-2 and TRBJ2-7; TRBD2 might be the D (6 bases). Trimming pared 3 bases from V and 5 bases from J, leaving 20 bases between. The CDR3 totals 16 residues. Per germline, CDR1 SGHTA and CDR2 FQGNSA. The CDR3: CASSFSVRGGRDEQYF. In DNA form, the CDR3 reads TGTGCCAGCAGCTTTTCCGTAAGGGGAGGAAGGGACGAGCAGTACTTC.

This clone has just one count. The J gene is TRBJ2-7, the V gene TRBV7-6; D gene ambiguous. Germline V CDR1 and CDR2: SGHVS, FNYEAQ. The CDR3 covers 11 residues. Trimming shortened V by 5 bases and J by 7 bases, and 9 bases separated the two germline ends. CDR3 nucleotides: TGTGCCAGCAGCCCCGGAGTGGAGCAGTACTTC. Translated: CASSPGVEQYF.

The chain recombines TRBV10-3 with TRBJ2-5; D is unclear. The CDR3 consists of 12 residues. The germline gives CDR1 ENHRY, CDR2 SYGVKD. Trimming shortened V by 4 bases and J by 7 bases, and 10 bases separated the two germline ends. DNA of the CDR3: TGTGCCATCAGTGTACCCCTCGGGACCCAGTACTTC. It is translated as CAISVPLGTQYF.

This clone was recorded a few times. This chain joins TRBV12-2 and TRBJ2-2; the tabulated D call, TRBD2, remains unverified against the DNA. TRBV12-2 is deemed a pseudogene. The CDR3 is 20 amino acids. The CDR3 reads CASRPPQPVGGTLSTGELFF. DNA for the CDR3: TGTGCAAGTCGCCCCCCCCAACCCGTCGGGGGAACTTTGAGCACCGGGGAGCTGTTTTTT.

This clone came up a few times. The V gene is TRBV7-2, the J gene TRBJ1-2, with D possibly being TRBD1 (5 bases). The CDR3 runs to 15 residues. The V gene's germline CDR1 is SGHTA and CDR2 FQGNSA. Trimming cost V 1 base and J 3 bases, with 12 bases left between them. Written as DNA, the CDR3 is TGTGCCAGCAGCTTAGTTCTCAGGGCGGACTATGGCTACACCTTC. It translates to CASSLVLRADYGYTF.

The rearrangement links TRBV30 to TRBJ2-3; TRBD2 aligns across 11 bases. This CDR3 region has 14 residues. V trimming: 2 bases; J trimming: 6 bases; junction bases outside the gene matches: 4. Germline V lookup: CDR1 GTSNPN, CDR2 SVGIG (reference sequence). The CDR3 region is CAWSRASGGDTQYF. The CDR3 region has the DNA TGTGCCTGGAGTAGGGCTAGCGGGGGGGATACGCAGTATTTT. The entire variable domain, with the rest obtained from reference TRBV30 and TRBJ2-3, is as follows: SQTIHQWPATLVQPVGSPLSLECTVEGTSNPNLYWYRQAAGRGLQLLFYSVGIGQISSEVPQNLSASRPQDRQFILSSKKLLLSDSGFYLCAWSRASGGDTQYFGPGTRLTVL.

The chain joins TRBV2 to TRBJ1-1; D might be TRBD1 (5 bases). The CDR3 runs to 12 residues. V gave up 7 bases and J gave up 8 bases, with 14 bases separating them. The germline V gene encodes CDR1 SNHLY and CDR2 FYNNEI. The CDR3: CASTEWGVEAFF. The CDR3, as DNA: TGTGCCAGCACCGAATGGGGGGTAGAAGCTTTCTTT.

This chain joins TRBV10-3 and TRBJ1-3; maybe TRBD1 (5 bases). Germline assignment: CDR1 ENHRY and CDR2 SYGVKD. The CDR3 is 13 amino acids. The V end was cut by 10 bases, the J end by 0 bases, with 10 bases between. The CDR3 loop reads CATGGDSGNTIYF. The CDR3 DNA follows: TGTGCCACCGGGGGGGACTCTGGAAACACCATATATTTT.